This T cell receptor (beta chain) was identified in a study of blood T cell repertoires in COVID-19. The overall study: Acute-phase and convalescent COVID-19 samples originated in the United States, Italy and Spain.

Authors' methods: Amplification with reference gene primers provided the estimates of nucleated cell counts. Sequenced by immunoSEQ multiplex PCR; TCRdb stores in-frame clones only, minus some. Clone size and the V and J calls come from that table; the DNA yielded D and trimming. The profile shows fewer than 80,000 clones, about four fifths of them singletons. Germline trimming cut 4 bases from V and 3 bases from J; bases unmatched to any gene: 13. CDR3 length: 17 amino acids. Germline V gene sequence: CDR1 KGHSH, CDR2 LQKENI. The V and J genes are TRBV18 and TRBJ2-7; TRBD1 matches at 9 bases. Sequencing was performed on peripheral blood. The sequence was obtained from a woman of 80 years or more with active or convalescent COVID-19. CDR3 loop: CASSRTRGDRANYEQYF. The CDR3 DNA reads TGTGCCAGCTCACGAACAAGGGGGGACAGGGCCAACTACGAGCAGTACTTC.